Below, 22 T cell receptor beta chains from the same sample are listed, as sequenced in a study of T cells in Graves' hyperthyroidism and ophthalmopathy. Amplification targeted TCR beta CDR3 regions from RNA transcripts. Researchers ran a first-round RT-PCR on the TCR CDR3 using the HTBI primer set. TCRdb redid the calling of the multiplex PCR reads with MiXCR, one entry per CDR3 protein. Of under 350,000 distinct CDR3 sequences in the sample, roughly 18% were seen once. The sample consisted of blood. The receptors were gathered from a woman aged 50 to 65 with Graves' hyperthyroidism.

In DNA, the CDR3 is TGTGCTAGTGGTTTGGGGGTTGTGAGTGGCTACACCTTC. Encoded protein: CASGLGVVSGYTF. The chain couples TRBV12-5 to TRBJ1-2, with D unresolved. The CDR3 is 13 residues long. Germline-derived CDR1 and CDR2 are LGHNT and FRNRAP. The V gene lost 1 base and the J gene lost 7 bases, with 10 bases spanning the gap.

There are a few counts of this clonotype. The J gene is TRBJ1-6, the V gene TRBV27; D uncertain. V lost 3 bases, J lost 9 bases, and 21 bases lay in between. The CDR3 totals 17 residues. Germline lookup yields CDR1 MNHEY and CDR2 SMNVEV (reference sequence). DNA of the CDR3: TGTGCCAGCAGTTTCTTAGAACCGGGAGCCCCAGGTTCACCCCTCCACTTT. It specifies CASSFLEPGAPGSPLHF.

This clonotype occurred many times. The chain recombines TRBV7-9 with TRBJ2-7; D tentatively reads TRBD1 or TRBD2 (5 bases each). The CDR3 has 13 amino acids. The ends were cut back, 5 bases at V and 4 bases at J, with 12 bases in the middle. From germline, CDR1 is SEHNR and CDR2 FQNEAQ (reference sequence). CDR3 DNA: TGTGCCAGCAGCATAAACGAGGGGTACGAGCAGTACTTC. Protein: CASSINEGYEQYF.

CDR3 amino acids: CSVGGSEQFF. The CDR3, as DNA: TGCAGCGTTGGGGGGTCTGAGCAGTTCTTC. The chain links TRBV29-1 to TRBJ2-1; D might be TRBD1 or TRBD2, each matching 5 bases. Germline CDR1 is SQVTM and CDR2 is ANQGSEA. The CDR3 length is 10 residues. Trimming took off 4 bases at V and 9 bases at J, with 7 bases between the two ends.

This clonotype was seen many times. CDR3 loop: CASSRAGGSEADTQYF. Here the CDR3 DNA reads TGTGCCAGCTCACGTGCGGGGGGTTCAGAGGCAGATACGCAGTATTTT. This sequence joins TRBV18 and TRBJ2-3; 8 bases match TRBD2. The V gene end was trimmed by 4 bases and the J gene end by 4 bases; junction bases not matched to a gene: 10. In germline, CDR1 is KGHSH, CDR2 LQKENI. The CDR3 length is 16 residues.

This clonotype was detected many times. The genes are TRBV5-4 and TRBJ2-5; TRBD2 agrees at 10 bases. The V gene's germline CDR1 is SGHNT and CDR2 YYREEE (reference sequence). This CDR3 contains 17 residues. Trimming cost V 1 base and J 4 bases; bases outside gene matches: 10. In DNA form, the CDR3 reads TGTGCCAGCAGCTTGAGAAGCGGGGGGGCCTTTAGAGAGACCCAGTACTTC. Amino acids: CASSLRSGGAFRETQYF.

This clonotype was found a few times. The chain recombines TRBV28 with TRBJ2-7; the D gene could be TRBD1 or TRBD2 (5 bases each). From germline, CDR1 is MDHEN and CDR2 SYDVKM. The ends were cut back, 6 bases at V and 5 bases at J, with 20 bases in the middle. This CDR3 has 15 residues. The CDR3 is CASSPEFRAGDEQYF. The CDR3 DNA reads TGTGCCAGCAGCCCCGAGTTCAGGGCCGGGGACGAGCAGTACTTC.

The CDR3 nucleotides are TGTGCCAGCAGTTTGAAGTCGTCCGCCTCAGGCACTGAAGCTTTCTTT. Translated: CASSLKSSASGTEAFF. The genes are TRBV12-3 or TRBV12-4 and TRBJ1-1; D unresolved. This CDR3 is built from 16 residues. Trimming took off 3 bases at V and 4 bases at J, with 18 bases between the two ends.

This clonotype was counted many times. The chain is built from TRBV11-2 and TRBJ2-1, with D possibly matching TRBD1 (5 bases). The CDR3 is made up of 15 amino acids. V was clipped by 0 bases and J by 2 bases, with 8 bases between them. The germline CDR1 and CDR2 sequences are SGHAT and FQNNGV. The CDR3 nucleotides are TGTGCCAGCAGCTTAGAGACAGAGCCCTACAATGAGCAGTTCTTC. Translation gives CASSLETEPYNEQFF.

This clonotype showed up just a few times. This sequence joins TRBV15 and TRBJ1-5; D remains unclear. Per germline, CDR1 LNHNV and CDR2 YYDKDF (reference sequence). V lost 3 bases to trimming and J lost 11 bases, with 11 bases between them. This CDR3 comprises 12 residues. The CDR3 region is CATSSLSSAQHF. DNA of the CDR3: TGTGCCACCAGCAGCCTTTCATCAGCCCAGCATTTT.

The rearrangement uses TRBV9 and TRBJ2-3; unclear D gene. The CDR3 has 16 amino acids. Germline-derived CDR1 and CDR2 are SGDLS and YYNGEE. Trimming stripped 0 bases from V and 2 bases from J, with 13 bases between. In nucleotides, the CDR3 is TGTGCCAGCAGCGTAGGGGAACTACCCTACACAGATACGCAGTATTTT. Its protein product is CASSVGELPYTDTQYF. Drawing the rest from reference TRBV9 and TRBJ2-3, the complete variable domain is DSGVTQTPKHLITATGQRVTLRCSPRSGDLSVYWYQQSLDQGLQFLIQYYNGEERAKGNILERFSAQQFPDLHSELNLSSLELGDSALYFCASSVGELPYTDTQYFGPGTRLTVL.

In its sample, this clonotype was seen many times. This rearrangement joins TRBV7-8 to TRBJ2-7, with D possibly matching TRBD1 (8 bases). Germline-derived CDR1 and CDR2 are SGHVS and FQNEAQ. This CDR3 region has 16 residues. Between the trimmed V and J ends, which lost 4 bases and 2 bases, there was a span of 18 bases. DNA for the CDR3: TGTGCCAGCAGCTCGGGCGGGGGACAGGTAACCTACGAGCAGTACTTC. Residues: CASSSGGGQVTYEQYF.

CDR3 bases: TGTGCCAACTCCGCCAGCACAGATACGCAGTATTTT. Translation gives CANSASTDTQYF. The chain links TRBV27 to TRBJ2-3; D ambiguous. This CDR3 has 12 residues. V was shortened by 10 bases and J by 0 bases, with 8 bases between the two germline ends. Germline lookup yields CDR1 MNHEY and CDR2 SMNVEV (reference sequence).

This clonotype was counted at least ten times. The J gene is TRBJ2-7, the V gene TRBV28, with D perhaps TRBD1 (6 bases). Looked up from germline, CDR1 is MDHEN and CDR2 is SYDVKM. V was pared by 7 bases and J by 7 bases, with 20 bases between. This CDR3 region has 14 residues. The CDR3 sequence is CASNPGAGAQEQYF. Written as DNA, the CDR3 is TGTGCCAGCAACCCAGGGGCAGGGGCTCAAGAGCAGTACTTC.

This clonotype came up a few times. V gene TRBV6-1 combines with J gene TRBJ1-3; 8 bases match TRBD1. The CDR3 loop spans 15 amino acids. Germline assignment: CDR1 MNHNS and CDR2 SASEGT. The trim removed 6 bases at V and 2 bases at J, leaving 6 bases unmatched. CDR3 loop: CASRDDRGPGNTIYF. CDR3 DNA: TGTGCCAGCAGGGACGACAGGGGTCCTGGAAACACCATATATTTT.

This clonotype was seen a few times. The chain employs TRBV28 and TRBJ2-3, with 13 nucleotides matching TRBD2. With 6 bases clipped from V and 5 bases from J, the junction kept 5 bases outside the gene matches. The CDR3 is made up of 15 amino acids. CDR1 is MDHEN, CDR2 SYDVKM, per germline. CDR3 region: CASRPGTSGKDTQYF. The CDR3 nucleotides are TGTGCCAGCAGGCCCGGGACTAGCGGGAAAGATACGCAGTATTTT.

This clonotype occurred a few times. The chain links TRBV5-1 to TRBJ2-3; 10 nucleotides match TRBD2. The length of the CDR3 is 16 residues. V shed 7 bases and J 6 bases; nucleotides not matched to a gene: 14. CDR1 and CDR2 (germline): SGHRS, YFSETQ. CDR3 coding DNA: TGCGCCAGCGCCTCCCAGCGGGAGGGCCTGCGTGATACGCAGTATTTT. Its protein product is CASASQREGLRDTQYF.

This chain connects TRBV20-1 to TRBJ2-7, with a tentative D call TRBD2 (6 bases). V lost 7 bases and J lost 7, with 17 bases in between. Germline values: CDR1 DFQATT, CDR2 SNEGSKA (reference sequence). The CDR3 spans 12 residues. In DNA form, the CDR3 reads TGCAGTGTTCCGAGGGGAGGAGGGGAGCAGTACTTC. Residues: CSVPRGGGEQYF.

This clonotype appeared many times. The rearrangement links TRBV30 to TRBJ2-3; TRBD1 matches at 7 bases. CDR3 size: 14 residues. Trimming cost V 4 bases and J 2 bases; bases outside gene matches: 6. CDR1 and CDR2 from the germline V gene are GTSNPN and SVGIG (reference sequence). The CDR3 sequence is CAWTPGQLTDTQYF. The CDR3 DNA sequence: TGTGCCTGGACACCGGGACAGCTCACAGATACGCAGTATTTT.

CDR3 residues: CATSDGYSGGAGDTQYF. CDR3 nucleotides: TGTGCCACCAGTGACGGGTATAGCGGGGGGGCTGGCGATACGCAGTATTTT. V is TRBV24-1 and J is TRBJ2-3, with 11 nucleotides matching TRBD2. This CDR3 region has 17 residues. Germline CDR1 is KGHDR and CDR2 is SFDVKD. V dropped 4 bases and J dropped 6; count of bases not matched to a gene: 11.

The gene calls are TRBV20-1 and TRBJ2-3, with a tentative D call TRBD2 (6 bases). Germline lookup yields CDR1 DFQATT and CDR2 SNEGSKA (reference sequence). Trimming removed 3 bases from V and 1 base from J, with 11 bases in between. This CDR3 spans 14 amino acids. CDR3 sequence (DNA): TGCAGTGCTAGTTTCGGGAGAGGCACAGATACGCAGTATTTT. Protein: CSASFGRGTDTQYF.

This clonotype was picked up many times. This sequence joins TRBV3-1 and TRBJ1-5; no reliable D call. In germline, CDR1 is LGHDT, CDR2 YNNKEL (reference sequence). V was trimmed by 0 bases and J by 3 bases, leaving 0 bases between them. The CDR3 contains 12 residues. Here the CDR3 reads CASSQDNQPQHF. In nucleotides, the CDR3 is TGTGCCAGCAGCCAAGACAATCAGCCCCAGCATTTT.